These 15 T cell receptor beta chains originate from one sample sequenced in a study of T cells in Graves' hyperthyroidism and ophthalmopathy. Regions amplified from RNA transcripts were the TCR beta CDR3 regions. With the HTBI primer set, the TCR CDR3 went through a first round of RT-PCR. TCRdb used MiXCR to reprocess the multiplex PCR reads, holding one entry per CDR3 protein. The profile shows 400,000 to 600,000 distinct CDR3 sequences, around 20% of them singletons. Sequencing was done on a sample of blood. The receptors were sampled from a man younger than 30 with Graves' hyperthyroidism.

This clonotype was seen many times. The chain uses TRBV2 and TRBJ1-2; 10 bases are shared with TRBD1. The V gene's germline CDR1 is SNHLY and CDR2 FYNNEI. The V and J ends lost 7 bases and 2 bases, in that order; junction bases with no gene match: 1. The CDR3 contains 13 residues. The CDR3 DNA sequence: TGTGCCAGCAAGGACAGGGGGAACTATGGCTACACCTTC. It specifies CASKDRGNYGYTF.

This clonotype was observed at least ten times. The V call is TRBV20-1, the J call TRBJ2-7; D remains unclear. Per germline, CDR1 DFQATT and CDR2 SNEGSKA (reference sequence). V gave up 3 bases and J gave up 0 bases, with 18 bases separating them. The CDR3 totals 16 residues. The CDR3 sequence is CSASLVRTVYSYEQYF. CDR3 coding DNA: TGCAGTGCTAGTTTAGTAAGGACGGTTTACTCCTACGAGCAGTACTTC.

This clonotype was observed many times. This sequence joins TRBV2 and TRBJ1-2; D may be TRBD1 (5 bases). CDR1 and CDR2 (germline): SNHLY, FYNNEI. The CDR3 is 13 amino acids. V was trimmed by 1 base and J by 8 bases, leaving 11 bases between them. The CDR3 reads CASSEVRGWGYTF. The CDR3 bases are TGTGCCAGCAGTGAAGTCCGGGGCTGGGGCTACACCTTC.

This clonotype was seen repeatedly, ten times or more. V usage is TRBV12-3 or TRBV12-4 and J usage is TRBJ2-5; D is possibly TRBD1 (6 bases). This CDR3 contains 16 residues. Trimming took 4 bases from V and 4 from J, leaving 19 bases between them. The CDR3 here is CASSSHPYRVGETQYF. CDR3 sequence (DNA): TGTGCCAGCAGTTCCCACCCCTACAGGGTAGGAGAGACCCAGTACTTC.

As to this clonotype: A much larger clone differs by one base, so this may be a read error. V gene TRBV28 combines with J gene TRBJ2-5; tentative D call: TRBD2 (5 bases). Germline assignment: CDR1 MDHEN and CDR2 SYDVKM. The CDR3 is made up of 15 amino acids. CDR3: CVSTLDLAYQETQYF. CDR3 sequence (DNA): TGTGTCAGCACCTTAGACTTAGCGTACCAAGAGACCCAGTACTTC.

This clonotype was picked up many times. This chain joins TRBV13 and TRBJ1-1, with 8 nucleotides matching TRBD1. Germline CDR1 and CDR2: PRHDT and FYEKMQ (reference sequence). CDR3 length equals 14 residues. V shed 5 bases, J shed 8 bases, and the junction held 10 bases outside the gene matches. CDR3 coding DNA: TGTGCCAGCAGCCAGAGAGAGGACAGGGAAGAAGCTTTCTTT. This encodes CASSQREDREEAFF.

This clonotype came up many times. The chain joins TRBV19 to TRBJ1-3; D gene ambiguous. Germline assignment: CDR1 LNHDA and CDR2 SQIVND (reference sequence). This CDR3 spans 17 amino acids. V shed 1 base and J shed 0 bases, with 13 bases lying between them. The CDR3 bases are TGTGCCAGTAGTATAGCTGCGACCCAGAGCTCTGGAAACACCATATATTTT. It is translated as CASSIAATQSSGNTIYF. The full variable domain, its missing parts supplied by reference TRBV19 and TRBJ1-3, is DGGITQSPKYLFRKEGQNVTLSCEQNLNHDAMYWYRQDPGQGLRLIYYSQIVNDFQKGDIAEGYSVSREKKESFPLTVTSAQKNPTAFYLCASSIAATQSSGNTIYFGEGSWLTVV.

At least ten counts were recorded for this clonotype. The chain carries TRBV20-1 and TRBJ2-5; 9 bases align to TRBD1. V lost 6 bases, J lost 5 bases, and 4 bases stayed unmatched. The CDR3 length is 12 residues. Germline CDR1 and CDR2: DFQATT and SNEGSKA (reference sequence). The CDR3 DNA follows: TGCAGTGCCGACAGGGGGTACGAGACCCAGTACTTC. Protein sequence: CSADRGYETQYF.

This clonotype came up many times. The gene calls are TRBV5-1 and TRBJ2-7, with TRBD1 matching over 7 bases. After removal of 3 bases from V and 1 base from J, the junction contained 4 bases not matched to a gene. Germline-derived CDR1 and CDR2 are SGHRS and YFSETQ. The CDR3 loop spans 14 amino acids. The CDR3 sequence is CASSWGQLSYEQYF. CDR3 nucleotides: TGCGCCAGCAGCTGGGGACAGCTTTCCTACGAGCAGTACTTC.

Ten or more counts support this clonotype. The chain couples TRBV27 to TRBJ1-5, with D possibly TRBD1 on 5 matching bases. The germline V gene has CDR1 MNHEY and CDR2 SMNVEV (reference sequence). Trimming took 0 bases from V and 5 from J, leaving 11 bases between them. There are 15 residues in the CDR3. CDR3 loop: CASSLSGDSHQPQHF. The CDR3, as DNA: TGTGCCAGCAGTTTATCGGGAGACAGCCATCAGCCCCAGCATTTT.

This clonotype has ten or more counts. The chain employs TRBV7-2 and TRBJ1-1; no clear D. The CDR3 length is 13 residues. V lost 4 bases and J 3 bases, leaving 9 bases between the germline ends. CDR1 is SGHTA, CDR2 FQGNSA, per germline. CDR3 sequence (DNA): TGTGCCAGCAGCTCTATCGCCGACACTGAAGCTTTCTTT. It yields the protein CASSSIADTEAFF.

This chain links TRBV29-1 with TRBJ1-1, with TRBD1 matching 7 bases. Germline V CDR1 and CDR2: SQVTM, ANQGSEA. Trimming cost V 3 bases and J 8 bases; bases outside gene matches: 6. The length of the CDR3 is 12 residues. The CDR3 loop reads CSVESGGPEAFF. The CDR3 coding sequence is TGCAGCGTTGAGTCAGGGGGGCCGGAAGCTTTCTTT. The full variable domain, in which reference TRBV29-1 and TRBJ1-1 provide the parts outside the CDR3, is SAVISQKPSRDICQRGTSLTIQCQVDSQVTMMFWYRQQPGQSLTLIATANQGSEATYESGFVIDKFPISRPNLTFSTLTVSNMSPEDSSIYLCSVESGGPEAFFGQGTRLTVV.

This sequence joins TRBV6-5 and TRBJ1-1, with D maybe TRBD1 (6 bases). The CDR3 has 15 amino acids. Trimming took off 4 bases at V and 5 bases at J, with 17 bases between the two ends. Germline assignment: CDR1 MNHEY and CDR2 SVGAGI. CDR3 protein: CASSFRDTTWTEAFF. CDR3 sequence (DNA): TGTGCCAGCAGTTTCCGGGACACCACGTGGACTGAAGCTTTCTTT.

The CDR3 here is CASSPGHPAYYTF. The CDR3 DNA sequence: TGCGCCAGCAGCCCGGGTCACCCGGCCTACTACACCTTC. The V call is TRBV4-1, the J call TRBJ1-2; D uncertain. Germline V CDR1 and CDR2: MGHRA, YSYEKL. V shed 4 bases and J shed 10 bases, with 16 bases lying between them. The CDR3 contains 13 residues.

Worth noting for this clonotype: One base away lies a much larger clone, so this may be a sequencing read error. The rearrangement joins TRBV12-3 or TRBV12-4 to TRBJ1-1, with 10 positions matching TRBD1. This CDR3 is built from 16 residues. J lost 3 bases, V lost 1 base, and 5 bases had no gene match. CDR3 residues: CASSLGGTGVYTEAFF. The CDR3 region has the DNA TGTGCCAGCAGTTTAGGAGGGACAGGGGTGTACACTGAAGCTTTCTTT.